The 8 T cell receptor beta chains reported below all come from one sample, sequenced in a study of shared clonotypes between healthy human individuals. TCRdb's table, derived via immunoSEQ multiplex PCR, lists solely in-frame clones and lacks some. The repertoire has approximately 980,000 clones, approximately 80% of them found once; the top ten carry around 1.5%. Source material: memory CD4+ T cells sorted from blood. Noted subset: CD45RA-negative fraction. These receptors were collected from a man between 18 and 29 years old in good health.

The chain carries TRBV5-4 and TRBJ2-4; D might be TRBD1 or TRBD2, each matching 5 bases. V lost 0 bases and J 2 bases, leaving 9 bases between the germline ends. Germline CDR1 reads SGHNT; CDR2 reads YYREEE (reference sequence). This CDR3 has 15 residues. As DNA, the CDR3 is TGTGCCAGCAGCTTGGGAGGGGCTACCAAAAACATTCAGTACTTC. Protein sequence: CASSLGGATKNIQYF.

V and J are TRBV9 and TRBJ2-7; unclear D gene. CDR1 SGDLS and CDR2 YYNGEE come from the germline V gene. This CDR3 is built from 15 residues. Trimming shortened V by 0 bases and J by 4 bases, and 14 bases separated the two germline ends. CDR3 in DNA: TGTGCCAGCAGCGTAGAGGCACAGCCTTGGTACGAGCAGTACTTC. Its translation: CASSVEAQPWYEQYF.

V gene TRBV6-6 combines with J gene TRBJ2-7; the match to TRBD1 covers 9 bases. In germline, CDR1 is MNHNY, CDR2 SVGAGI (reference sequence). V lost 6 bases and J lost 4; bases outside the gene matches: 7. The CDR3 runs to 14 residues. The CDR3 DNA sequence: TGTGCCAGCAGAGCGGACAGGGGTGGGTACGAGCAGTACTTC. This sequence encodes CASRADRGGYEQYF.

This clone was seen more than once but under ten times. The chain carries TRBV29-1 and TRBJ2-5; TRBD1 matches at 8 bases. CDR3 size: 15 residues. J gave up 4 bases and V 4 bases, and 11 bases lay outside the gene matches. Germline V lookup: CDR1 SQVTM, CDR2 ANQGSEA. CDR3 region: CSVVYAGGRRETQYF. DNA for the CDR3: TGCAGCGTTGTGTACGCAGGGGGCCGAAGAGAGACCCAGTACTTC. Based on the CDR3 plus reference TRBV29-1 and TRBJ2-5, the full variable domain is SAVISQKPSRDICQRGTSLTIQCQVDSQVTMMFWYRQQPGQSLTLIATANQGSEATYESGFVIDKFPISRPNLTFSTLTVSNMSPEDSSIYLCSVVYAGGRRETQYFGPGTRLLVL.

The V and J genes are TRBV29-1 and TRBJ2-7, with 9 bases identical to TRBD2. CDR1 and CDR2 (germline): SQVTM, ANQGSEA. The CDR3 has 14 residues. V lost 6 bases, J lost 0 bases, and 6 bases stayed unmatched. CDR3 in amino acids: CSVSGTSNSYEQYF. In nucleotides, the CDR3 is TGCAGCGTCTCCGGGACTAGCAACTCCTACGAGCAGTACTTC.

This clone has more than one count but fewer than ten. The chain uses TRBV29-1 and TRBJ1-1, with no clear D. Germline V lookup: CDR1 SQVTM, CDR2 ANQGSEA. Trimming shortened V by 6 bases and J by 7 bases, and 12 bases separated the two germline ends. The CDR3 is 11 residues long. Here the CDR3 reads CSVVRPYEAFF. DNA of the CDR3: TGCAGCGTAGTGAGGCCCTATGAAGCTTTCTTT. Looking up the rest from reference TRBV29-1 and TRBJ1-1 gives the full variable domain: SAVISQKPSRDICQRGTSLTIQCQVDSQVTMMFWYRQQPGQSLTLIATANQGSEATYESGFVIDKFPISRPNLTFSTLTVSNMSPEDSSIYLCSVVRPYEAFFGQGTRLTVV.

V gene TRBV11-3 combines with J gene TRBJ2-3; 8 bases are a match to TRBD2. Germline values: CDR1 SGHNT, CDR2 YENEEA. The CDR3 runs 15 residues. The V and J ends lost 5 bases and 3 bases, in that order; junction bases with no gene match: 7. CDR3 region: CASSPSTSGTDTQYF. The CDR3 coding sequence is TGTGCCAGCAGCCCTAGTACTAGCGGAACAGATACGCAGTATTTT.

The chain uses TRBV5-1 and TRBJ2-5; 7 bases match TRBD2. The germline V gene encodes CDR1 SGHRS and CDR2 YFSETQ. With V trimmed by 2 bases and J by 2 bases, 9 bases remained unmatched. This CDR3 is built from 16 residues. CDR3 residues: CASSFLSSGLQETQYF. The CDR3 coding sequence is TGCGCCAGCAGCTTCCTCAGTAGCGGGCTACAAGAGACCCAGTACTTC.